This T cell receptor beta chain was recorded in a study of T cells expressing NK-cell markers. About the study: The TCR beta repertoires were obtained from sorted CD3+CD56+NKG2C+, CD3+CD56+NKG2C- and CD3+CD56-NKG2C+ T cells. Within the sequenced cohort of eight donors, seven exhibited HCMV seropositivity and one was seronegative.

The CDR3 runs 16 residues. Germline CDR1 is SGDLS and CDR2 is YYNGEE. With respect to this clonotype: Its antigen is not identified.

General study findings and limits: Dominant NKG2C+ clonotypes made up roughly 1.0-8% of CD8+ T cells in 5 or 6 donors.

With UMIs, 5'RACE template switching was used to make TCR beta cDNA. From its re-call of the 5' RACE reads, TCRdb lists each CDR3 protein once, without DNA. This table holds 250,000 to 300,000 distinct CDR3 sequences. The J gene is TRBJ2-5, the V gene TRBV9; TCRdb reports TRBD2, a call that lacks DNA to check it against. This sequence was found in a woman between 18 and 75 years old in good health. The sequencing input was blood T cells: a sorted CD56 or NKG2C T cell subset, CD4+ or CD8+ T cells, or bulk PBMC T cells (not recorded which). CDR3 loop: CASSDPSRLGQETQYF.